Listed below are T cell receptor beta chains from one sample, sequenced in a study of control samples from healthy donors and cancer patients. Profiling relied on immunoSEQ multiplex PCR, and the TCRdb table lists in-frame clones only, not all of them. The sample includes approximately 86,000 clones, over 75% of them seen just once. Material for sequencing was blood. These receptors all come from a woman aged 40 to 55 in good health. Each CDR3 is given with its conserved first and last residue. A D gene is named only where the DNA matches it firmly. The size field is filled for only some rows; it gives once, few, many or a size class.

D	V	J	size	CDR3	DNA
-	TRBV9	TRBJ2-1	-	CASSTHRDSFSNEQFF	TGTGCCAGCAGCACTCACCGGGACTCCTTTTCAAATGAGCAGTTCTTC
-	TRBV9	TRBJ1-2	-	CASSVDGKYGYTF	TGTGCCAGCAGCGTGGACGGAAAATATGGCTACACCTTC
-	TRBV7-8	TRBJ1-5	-	CASSLRGGFSNQPQHF	TGTGCCAGCAGCTTAAGAGGGGGATTCAGCAATCAGCCCCAGCATTTT
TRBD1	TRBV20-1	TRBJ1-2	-	CSASLSTGDSQFGGYTF	TGCAGTGCTAGTTTAAGCACAGGGGATTCCCAATTCGGTGGCTACACCTTC
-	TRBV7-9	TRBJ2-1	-	CASSPTDGSYNEQFF	TGTGCCAGCAGCCCGACCGACGGCTCCTACAATGAGCAGTTCTTC
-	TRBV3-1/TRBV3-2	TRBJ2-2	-	CASSHAYTGELFF	TGTGCCAGCAGCCACGCATACACCGGGGAGCTGTTTTTT
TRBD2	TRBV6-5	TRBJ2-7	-	CASSSLSSGGHEQYF	TGTGCCAGCAGTTCCTTGAGTAGCGGGGGCCACGAGCAGTACTTC
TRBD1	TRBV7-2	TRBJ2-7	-	CASSQDRARSYEQYF	TGTGCCAGCAGTCAGGACAGGGCGAGAAGCTACGAGCAGTACTTC
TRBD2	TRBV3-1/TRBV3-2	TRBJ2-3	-	CASSQGWEGFLAGEADTQYF	TGTGCCAGCAGCCAAGGTTGGGAGGGGTTCCTAGCGGGGGAGGCAGATACGCAGTATTTT
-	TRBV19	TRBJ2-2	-	CASSSHTGRSGELFF	TGTGCCAGTAGTTCTCATACAGGGAGATCCGGGGAGCTGTTTTTT
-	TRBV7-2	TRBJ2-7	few	CASSLAGRSYEQYF	TGTGCCAGCAGCTTAGCGGGACGGAGTTACGAGCAGTACTTC
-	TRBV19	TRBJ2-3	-	CASSTLGGVNTDTQYF	TGTGCCAGTAGTACCCTAGGGGGGGTAAACACAGATACGCAGTATTTT
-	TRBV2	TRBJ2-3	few	CASSEALRDRSTDTQYF	TGTGCCAGCAGTGAAGCGCTTCGTGACAGGTCCACAGATACGCAGTATTTT
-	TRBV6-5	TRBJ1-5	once	CASSRQVNQPQHF	TGTGCCAGCAGTCGACAGGTAAATCAGCCCCAGCATTTT
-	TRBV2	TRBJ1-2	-	CASSLTLGYGYTF	TGTGCCAGCAGTCTGACCCTGGGCTATGGCTACACCTTC
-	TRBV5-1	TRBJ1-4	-	CASRSEGYEKLFF	TGCGCCAGCAGGTCGGAGGGGTATGAAAAACTGTTTTTT
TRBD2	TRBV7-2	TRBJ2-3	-	CASSLVLGGGASTDTQYF	TGTGCCAGCAGCTTAGTGTTGGGCGGGGGGGCCTCAACAGATACGCAGTATTTT
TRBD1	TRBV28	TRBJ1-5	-	CASSRRQGGLQPQHF	TGTGCCAGCAGCCGGCGACAGGGAGGGCTTCAGCCCCAGCATTTT
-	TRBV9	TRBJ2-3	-	CASSVVVGGTDTQYF	TGTGCCAGCAGCGTAGTTGTGGGAGGCACAGATACGCAGTATTTT
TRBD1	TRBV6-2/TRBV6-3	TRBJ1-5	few	CASSYPGTGSNQPQHF	TGTGCCAGCAGTTACCCCGGGACAGGTAGCAATCAGCCCCAGCATTTT
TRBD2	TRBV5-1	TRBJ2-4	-	CASSLGHSGGPGNIQYF	TGCGCCAGCAGCCTTGGGCATAGCGGGGGGCCCGGAAACATTCAGTACTTC
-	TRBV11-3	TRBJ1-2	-	CASSLGLSQQGYTF	TGTGCCAGCAGCTTAGGACTCTCCCAGCAGGGCTACACCTTC
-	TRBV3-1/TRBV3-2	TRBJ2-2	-	CASSLINTGELFF	TGTGCCAGCAGCCTAATAAACACCGGGGAGCTGTTTTTT
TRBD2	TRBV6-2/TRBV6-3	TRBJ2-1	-	CASSYPRVAGVSYNEQFF	TGTGCCAGCAGTTATCCCCGAGTAGCGGGGGTATCCTACAATGAGCAGTTCTTC
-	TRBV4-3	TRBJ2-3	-	CASSQVISVTDTQYF	TGCGCCAGCAGCCAAGTCATTAGCGTCACAGATACGCAGTATTTT
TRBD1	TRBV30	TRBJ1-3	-	CACRTGAGNTIYF	TGTGCCTGTCGGACAGGGGCTGGAAACACCATATATTTT
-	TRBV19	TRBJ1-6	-	CASSIERRPNSPLHF	TGTGCCAGTAGTATCGAGCGCAGACCAAATTCACCCCTCCACTTT
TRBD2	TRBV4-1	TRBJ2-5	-	CASSQDIAGGQETQYF	TGCGCCAGCAGCCAAGACATAGCGGGGGGCCAAGAGACCCAGTACTTC
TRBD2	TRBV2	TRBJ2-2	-	CASGERGGPLNTGELFF	TGTGCCAGCGGGGAGCGGGGGGGCCCTCTGAACACCGGGGAGCTGTTTTTT
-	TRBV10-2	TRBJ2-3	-	CATQRGGDTDTQYF	TGCGCCACCCAAAGGGGGGGGGACACAGATACGCAGTATTTT
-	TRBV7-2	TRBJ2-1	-	CASSRGDRAPFF	TGTGCCAGCAGCCGGGGGGACAGAGCCCCGTTCTTC
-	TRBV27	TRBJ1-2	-	CASSLSRNRDIYGYTF	TGTGCCAGCAGTCTAAGCCGGAACCGGGACATCTATGGCTACACCTTC
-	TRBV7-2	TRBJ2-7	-	CASSSRVRYEQYF	TGTGCCAGCAGCTCCAGGGTTCGATACGAGCAGTACTTC
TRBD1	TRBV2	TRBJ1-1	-	CASSRDRETEAFF	TGTGCCAGCAGTCGTGACAGGGAAACTGAAGCTTTCTTT
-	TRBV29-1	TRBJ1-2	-	CSVEWGEPNYGYTF	TGCAGCGTTGAATGGGGGGAGCCTAACTATGGCTACACCTTC
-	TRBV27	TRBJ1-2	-	CASSSIGQAEVNGYTF	TGTGCCAGCAGTTCAATAGGTCAGGCAGAAGTTAATGGCTACACCTTC
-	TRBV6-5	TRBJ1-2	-	CASDPRKGEGYGYTF	TGTGCCAGCGATCCAAGGAAGGGGGAGGGCTATGGCTACACCTTC
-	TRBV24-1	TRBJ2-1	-	CATSDSFPGERGRTYNEQFF	TGTGCCACCAGTGACTCCTTCCCCGGGGAACGGGGAAGGACCTACAATGAGCAGTTCTTC
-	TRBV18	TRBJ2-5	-	CASSPPRQARQETQYF	TGTGCCAGCTCACCTCCGAGGCAAGCCCGGCAAGAGACCCAGTACTTC
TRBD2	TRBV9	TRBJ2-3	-	CASSGLGGSPDTQYF	TGTGCCAGCAGCGGGCTAGGCGGGAGTCCAGATACGCAGTATTTT
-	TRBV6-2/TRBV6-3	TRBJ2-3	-	CASSRLATDTQYF	TGTGCCAGCAGCAGGTTAGCGACAGATACGCAGTATTTT
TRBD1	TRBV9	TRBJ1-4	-	CASSPRTGGPLFF	TGTGCCAGCAGCCCGCGGACAGGGGGTCCACTGTTTTTT
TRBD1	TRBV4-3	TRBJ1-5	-	CASSQDYRGRGQPQHF	TGCGCCAGCAGCCAAGACTACAGGGGACGGGGTCAGCCCCAGCATTTT
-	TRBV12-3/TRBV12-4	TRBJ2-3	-	CASSFSDTQYF	TGTGCCAGCAGTTTTTCAGATACGCAGTATTTT
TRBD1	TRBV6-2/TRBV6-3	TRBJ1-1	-	CASSYSRGGTGGYRIEAFF	TGTGCCAGCAGTTACTCGAGAGGAGGGACAGGGGGCTACCGGATTGAAGCTTTCTTT
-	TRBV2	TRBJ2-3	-	CASSGDSTDTQYF	TGTGCCAGCAGCGGGGACAGCACAGATACGCAGTATTTT
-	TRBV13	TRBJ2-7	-	CASSPVGAHEQYF	TGTGCCAGCAGCCCCGTTGGGGCCCACGAGCAGTACTTC
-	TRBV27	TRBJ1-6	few	CASSLFGGNSPLHF	TGTGCCAGCAGTTTATTTGGCGGGAATTCACCCCTCCACTTT
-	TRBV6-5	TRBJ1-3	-	CASSYSLSSGNTIYF	TGTGCCAGCAGTTACTCCCTAAGCTCTGGAAACACCATATATTTT
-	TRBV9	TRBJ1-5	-	CASSVGPNQPQHF	TGTGCCAGCAGCGTAGGGCCAAATCAGCCCCAGCATTTT
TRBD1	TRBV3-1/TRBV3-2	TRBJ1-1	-	CASSQPGQGAFF	TGTGCCAGCAGCCAACCCGGACAGGGAGCTTTCTTT
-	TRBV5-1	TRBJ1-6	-	CASSLDPGSPLHF	TGCGCCAGCAGCTTGGACCCGGGTTCACCCCTCCACTTT
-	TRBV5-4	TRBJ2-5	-	CASSSWTLETQYF	TGTGCCAGCAGCTCGTGGACACTGGAGACCCAGTACTTC
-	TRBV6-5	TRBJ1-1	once	CASSYEQATTEAFF	TGTGCCAGCAGTTACGAGCAGGCTACTACTGAAGCTTTCTTT
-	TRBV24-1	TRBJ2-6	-	CATSDPPGQSPRANVLTF	TGTGCCACCAGTGACCCTCCTGGACAGAGCCCCAGGGCCAACGTCCTGACTTTC
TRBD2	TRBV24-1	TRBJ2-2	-	CATSDLGLAGSGELFF	TGTGCCACCAGTGATTTGGGACTAGCGGGTTCCGGGGAGCTGTTTTTT